The 10 T cell receptor beta chains given below trace back to one sample, sequenced in a study of blood T cell repertoires in COVID-19 (dated by TCRdb to 2020 to 2021). Library construction relied on the immunoSEQ multiplex PCR assay. The source is immuneACCESS, and TCRdb retained only in-frame sequences with V and J called. Part of the clones is not carried over; for the studies checked, unresolved V genes explain less than half of this, and the remainder is unexplained. For this sample the table gives 31,000 or so clones, of which 85% to 90% were detected only once. The top ten clones comprise roughly 1.5% of the sample. The sample comprised peripheral blood. These receptors were collected from a man in his sixties with active COVID-19.

This chain joins TRBV9 and TRBJ1-5; tentative D call: TRBD1 (6 bases). CDR1 and CDR2 (germline): SGDLS, YYNGEE. V lost 4 bases to trimming and J lost 5 bases, with 16 bases between them. This CDR3 has 15 residues. DNA of the CDR3: TGTGCCAGCAGCCGGTGGGAACAGGGCCATCAGCCCCAGCATTTT. Protein product: CASSRWEQGHQPQHF.

CDR3 nucleotides: TGTGCCAGCTCACCACAGAGCGGGGGCCTCGATACGCAGTATTTT. Residues: CASSPQSGGLDTQYF. The chain carries TRBV18 and TRBJ2-3; 8 nucleotides align to TRBD2. CDR3 size: 15 residues. Germline trimming cut 1 base from V and 6 bases from J; bases unmatched to any gene: 6. Per germline, CDR1 KGHSH and CDR2 LQKENI.

The rearrangement joins TRBV27 to TRBJ2-1; D may be TRBD1 (6 bases). Looked up from germline, CDR1 is MNHEY and CDR2 is SMNVEV (reference sequence). Trimming removed 3 bases from V and 4 bases from J, with 13 bases in between. The CDR3 is 15 amino acids. CDR3 sequence reads: CASSFAGAWYNEQFF. In DNA, the CDR3 is TGTGCCAGCAGTTTCGCAGGGGCCTGGTACAATGAGCAGTTCTTC.

The chain is built from TRBV13 and TRBJ1-4; the D is unclear. V lost 1 base and J lost 4, with 10 bases in between. Germline V gives CDR1 PRHDT, CDR2 FYEKMQ (reference sequence). The CDR3 sequence is 15 residues long. The CDR3 loop is CASSLARGYNEKLFF. DNA of the CDR3: TGTGCCAGCAGCTTAGCCAGAGGATATAATGAAAAACTGTTTTTT.

The chain employs TRBV30 and TRBJ1-1; D is ambiguous. This CDR3 has 12 amino acids. V lost 4 bases, J lost 7 bases, and 13 bases lay in between. Germline V gene data show CDR1 as GTSNPN and CDR2 as SVGIG (reference sequence). The CDR3 here is CAWIWGGYEAFF. The CDR3 DNA follows: TGTGCCTGGATCTGGGGAGGCTATGAAGCTTTCTTT.

J is TRBJ2-1 and V is TRBV7-9; D is ambiguous. Trimming stripped 0 bases from V and 5 bases from J, with 8 bases between. The CDR3 has 14 residues. CDR1 is SEHNR and CDR2 is FQNEAQ in the germline V gene (reference sequence). Here the CDR3 DNA reads TGTGCCAGCAGCTTAGCCGTCCAGGACAATGAGCAGTTCTTC. This gives the protein CASSLAVQDNEQFF.

This chain links TRBV6-6 with TRBJ2-3, with 7 bases matching TRBD1. The trim removed 6 bases at V and 5 bases at J, leaving 8 bases unmatched. The germline gives CDR1 MNHNY, CDR2 SVGAGI (reference sequence). The CDR3 loop spans 14 amino acids. The CDR3 coding sequence is TGTGCCAGCAGACGAGGGACAGTGGGAGATACGCAGTATTTT. Its translation is CASRRGTVGDTQYF.

This clone was observed a handful of times. The rearrangement uses TRBV10-3 and TRBJ2-1; TRBD2 matches 14 bases. J was trimmed by 6 bases and V by 11 bases; bases with no gene match: 6. CDR1 is ENHRY, CDR2 SYGVKD, per germline. The length of the CDR3 is 14 residues. CDR3: CAVGTSGGSNEQFF. In DNA, the CDR3 is TGTGCCGTCGGGACTAGCGGGGGAAGCAATGAGCAGTTCTTC.

V gene TRBV5-1 combines with J gene TRBJ2-5; 7 bases line up with TRBD1. The ends lost 4 bases at V and 3 bases at J; junction bases unmatched: 3. The CDR3 contains 13 residues. CDR1 is SGHRS, CDR2 YFSETQ, per germline. CDR3 sequence (DNA): TGCGCCAGCAGCCGGGACAGAAAAGAGACCCAGTACTTC. It translates to CASSRDRKETQYF.

The chain has TRBV4-1 and TRBJ1-4; no definite D call. Germline V gene data show CDR1 as MGHRA and CDR2 as YSYEKL. V lost 7 bases to trimming and J lost 2 bases, with 8 bases between them. This CDR3 has 13 residues. Written as DNA, the CDR3 is TGCGCCAGCAAAGAGCGGACTAATGAAAAACTGTTTTTT. As protein: CASKERTNEKLFF.